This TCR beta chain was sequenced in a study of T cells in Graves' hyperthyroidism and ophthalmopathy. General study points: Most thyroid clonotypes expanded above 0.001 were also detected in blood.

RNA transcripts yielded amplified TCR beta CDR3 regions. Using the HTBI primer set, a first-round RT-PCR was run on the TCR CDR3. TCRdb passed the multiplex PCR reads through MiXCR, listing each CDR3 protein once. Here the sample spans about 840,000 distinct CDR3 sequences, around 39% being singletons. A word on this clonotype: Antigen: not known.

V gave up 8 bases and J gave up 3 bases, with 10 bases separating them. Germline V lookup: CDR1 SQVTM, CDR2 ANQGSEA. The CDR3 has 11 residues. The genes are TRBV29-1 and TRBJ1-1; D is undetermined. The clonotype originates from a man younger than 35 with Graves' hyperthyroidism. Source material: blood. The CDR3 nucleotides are TGCAGCCAAACACAGCACACTGAAGCTTTCTTT. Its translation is CSQTQHTEAFF.